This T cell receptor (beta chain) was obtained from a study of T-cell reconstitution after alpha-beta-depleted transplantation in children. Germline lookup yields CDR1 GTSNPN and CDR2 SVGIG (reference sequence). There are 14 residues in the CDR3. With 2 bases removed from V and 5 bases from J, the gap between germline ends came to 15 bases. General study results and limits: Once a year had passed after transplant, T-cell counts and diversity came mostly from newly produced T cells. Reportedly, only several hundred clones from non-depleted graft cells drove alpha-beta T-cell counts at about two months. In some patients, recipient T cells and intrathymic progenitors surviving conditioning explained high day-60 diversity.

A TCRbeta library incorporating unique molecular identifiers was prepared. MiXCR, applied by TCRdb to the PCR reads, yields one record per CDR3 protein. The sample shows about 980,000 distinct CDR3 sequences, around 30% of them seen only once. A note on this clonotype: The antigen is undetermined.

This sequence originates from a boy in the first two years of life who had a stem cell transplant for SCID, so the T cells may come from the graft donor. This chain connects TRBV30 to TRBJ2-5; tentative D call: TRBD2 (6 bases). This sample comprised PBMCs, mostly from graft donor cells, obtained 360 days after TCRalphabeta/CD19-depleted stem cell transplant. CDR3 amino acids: CAWSSGTGQETQYF. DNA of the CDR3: TGTGCCTGGAGTTCCGGGACTGGTCAGGAGACCCAGTACTTC.